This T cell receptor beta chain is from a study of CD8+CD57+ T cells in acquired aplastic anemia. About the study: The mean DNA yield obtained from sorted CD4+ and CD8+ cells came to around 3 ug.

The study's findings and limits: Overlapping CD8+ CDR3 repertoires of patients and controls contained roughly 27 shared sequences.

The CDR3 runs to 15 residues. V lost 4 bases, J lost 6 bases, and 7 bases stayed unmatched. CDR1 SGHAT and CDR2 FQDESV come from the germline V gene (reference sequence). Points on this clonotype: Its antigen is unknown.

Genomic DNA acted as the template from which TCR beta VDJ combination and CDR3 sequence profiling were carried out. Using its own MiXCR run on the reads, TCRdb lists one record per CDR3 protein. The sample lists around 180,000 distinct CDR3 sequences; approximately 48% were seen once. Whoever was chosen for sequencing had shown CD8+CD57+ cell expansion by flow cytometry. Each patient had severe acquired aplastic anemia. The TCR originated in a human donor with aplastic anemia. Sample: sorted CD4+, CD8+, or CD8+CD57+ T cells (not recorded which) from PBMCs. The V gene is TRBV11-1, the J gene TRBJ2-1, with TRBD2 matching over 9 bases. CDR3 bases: TGTGCCAGCAGCTCACCGGGACTAGCCCCCAATGAGCAGTTCTTC. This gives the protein CASSSPGLAPNEQFF.